Listed here are 9 T cell receptor beta chains from one sample, sequenced in a study of beta chain features in type 1 diabetes (dated by TCRdb to about 2018). The antigens these receptors bind are not known. The investigation overall reported the following: A moderate but significant shortening of TCRB CDR3 length was observed in type 1 diabetes patients in all four CD4+ subsets.

Receptors were amplified or captured by the immunoSEQ multiplex PCR assay. The High Capacity cDNA Reverse Transcription Kit was used to reverse transcribe all of the isolated RNA, meaning that expressed TCRB transcripts were what got sequenced. TCRdb re-hosts the immuneACCESS table, in-frame sequences only. Its copies lack some clones; in the studies checked, an unresolved V gene accounts for under half of them, and the cause for the rest is not known. The sample contains roughly 350,000 clones, roughly 9.8% of them found a single time. The ten top clones hold less than 0.65% of the sample. Sequencing used central memory CD4+ T cells from blood. The receptors were gathered from a man aged 25-40 years with type 1 diabetes.

The chain has TRBV7-3 and TRBJ2-5; D gene ambiguous. Germline V gene sequence: CDR1 SGHTA, CDR2 FQGTGA. With 5 bases removed from V and 7 bases from J, the gap between germline ends came to 14 bases. This CDR3 is built from 13 residues. The CDR3 is CASSTPNAGTQYF. CDR3 nucleotides: TGTGCCAGCAGCACACCCAACGCCGGGACCCAGTACTTC.

The V call is TRBV6-1, the J call TRBJ2-1; D uncertain. V was shortened by 6 bases and J by 6 bases, with 6 bases between the two germline ends. The CDR3 has 11 residues. From germline, CDR1 is MNHNS and CDR2 SASEGT. The CDR3 sequence: CASRIRNEQFF. CDR3 in DNA: TGTGCCAGCAGAATCCGCAATGAGCAGTTCTTC.

This clone was seen many times. J is TRBJ1-5 and V is TRBV4-1, with D possibly TRBD1 on 5 matching bases. Germline V gene data show CDR1 as MGHRA and CDR2 as YSYEKL. This CDR3 contains 17 residues. Trimming pared 2 bases from V and 4 bases from J, leaving 18 bases between. The CDR3 sequence: CASSQWQASWGNQPQHF. The CDR3 DNA reads TGCGCCAGCAGCCAATGGCAGGCCTCATGGGGGAATCAGCCCCAGCATTTT.

This clone has just a few counts. The chain uses TRBV6-5 and TRBJ1-2; D is uncertain. The CDR3 totals 14 residues. Germline V gene sequence: CDR1 MNHEY, CDR2 SVGAGI. The V end was cut by 4 bases, the J end by 4 bases, with 13 bases between. The CDR3 protein is CASSSSLGGYGYTF. CDR3 nucleotides: TGTGCCAGCAGTTCCTCCCTGGGCGGCTATGGCTACACCTTC.

The chain joins TRBV5-1 to TRBJ2-7; perhaps TRBD2 as D (5 bases). Germline V gene data show CDR1 as SGHRS and CDR2 as YFSETQ. Trimming stripped 1 base from V and 4 bases from J, with 9 bases between. The CDR3 sequence is 13 residues long. The CDR3 region is CASSLSGVYEQYF. CDR3 coding DNA: TGCGCCAGCAGCTTGTCCGGGGTGTACGAGCAGTACTTC. Variable domain in full (rest from reference TRBV5-1 and TRBJ2-7): KAGVTQTPRYLIKTRGQQVTLSCSPISGHRSVSWYQQTPGQGLQFLFEYFSETQRNKGNFPGRFSGRQFSNSRSEMNVSTLELGDSALYLCASSLSGVYEQYFGPGTRLTVT.

The chain employs TRBV29-1 and TRBJ2-1; TRBD2 agrees at 10 bases. The CDR3 contains 15 residues. V lost 7 bases to trimming and J lost 3 bases; unmatched junction nucleotides: 9. The germline V gene encodes CDR1 SQVTM and CDR2 ANQGSEA. The CDR3 spells CSGSGTSEYYNEQFF. CDR3 sequence (DNA): TGCAGCGGATCCGGGACTAGCGAGTACTACAATGAGCAGTTCTTC.

The genes are TRBV4-1 and TRBJ2-1; D not resolved. The CDR3 has 16 residues. V lost 0 bases to trimming and J lost 4 bases, with 13 bases between them. Germline CDR1 and CDR2: MGHRA and YSYEKL. CDR3 nucleotides: TGCGCCAGCAGCCAAGATAACGGTGCTCGTTACAATGAGCAGTTCTTC. It translates to CASSQDNGARYNEQFF.

The chain links TRBV4-3 to TRBJ1-1, with D possibly TRBD1 on 6 matching bases. Germline lookup yields CDR1 LGHNA and CDR2 YSLEER. The V gene lost 0 bases and the J gene lost 5 bases, with 13 bases spanning the gap. The CDR3 consists of 15 residues. CDR3 bases: TGCGCCAGCAGCCAAGACTCCGGGGGGCTGACTGAAGCTTTCTTT. Its translation: CASSQDSGGLTEAFF.

This clone was seen many times. The rearrangement uses TRBV7-2 and TRBJ2-5, with 8 bases lining up with TRBD1. V lost 5 bases and J lost 2; bases outside the gene matches: 4. Per the germline V gene, CDR1 is SGHTA and CDR2 is FQGNSA. CDR3 length equals 14 residues. CDR3 residues: CASSQRQGQETQYF. The CDR3 nucleotides read TGTGCCAGCAGCCAGAGACAGGGGCAAGAGACCCAGTACTTC.